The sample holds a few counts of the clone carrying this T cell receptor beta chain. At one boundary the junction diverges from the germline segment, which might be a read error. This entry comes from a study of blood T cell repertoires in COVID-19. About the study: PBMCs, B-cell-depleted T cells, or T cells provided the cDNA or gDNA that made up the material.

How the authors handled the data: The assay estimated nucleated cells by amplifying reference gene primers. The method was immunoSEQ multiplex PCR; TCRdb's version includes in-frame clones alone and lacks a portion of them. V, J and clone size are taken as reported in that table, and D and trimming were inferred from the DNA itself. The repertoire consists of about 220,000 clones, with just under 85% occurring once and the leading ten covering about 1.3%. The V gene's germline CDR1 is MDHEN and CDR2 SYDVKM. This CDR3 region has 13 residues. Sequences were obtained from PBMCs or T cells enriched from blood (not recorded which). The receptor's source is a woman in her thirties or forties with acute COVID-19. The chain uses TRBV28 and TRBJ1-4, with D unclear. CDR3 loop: CASTGRTPAPGSF. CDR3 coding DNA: TGTGCCAGCACTGGGAGAACCCCTGCACCCGGGAGTTTT.